The 32 T cell receptor beta chains reported below all come from one sample, sequenced in a study of CD8+ T cells in alopecia areata. Noted treatment: oral pan-JAK inhibitor, 5-10 mg twice daily. After isolation, RNA underwent reverse transcription to generate cDNA as the sequencing template. TCRdb's copy holds only in-frame clones and misses some; the assay was immunoSEQ multiplex PCR. The sample lists under 250,000 clones; 66% were seen once. The material sequenced was CD4+ T cells sorted from blood, taken around week 46, from a patient treated with tofacitinib. Receptors were obtained from a human donor with alopecia areata.

The chain couples TRBV30 to TRBJ2-2, with D possibly TRBD2 on 6 matching bases. V was shortened by 0 bases and J by 3 bases, with 11 bases between the two germline ends. Germline V gene lookup returns CDR1 GTSNPN and CDR2 SVGIG (reference sequence). There are 15 residues in the CDR3. This CDR3 is CAWSVGTRDTGELFF. CDR3 sequence (DNA): TGTGCCTGGAGTGTCGGGACTCGGGACACCGGGGAGCTGTTTTTT. Full variable domain (rest looked up from reference TRBV30 and TRBJ2-2): SQTIHQWPATLVQPVGSPLSLECTVEGTSNPNLYWYRQAAGRGLQLLFYSVGIGQISSEVPQNLSASRPQDRQFILSSKKLLLSDSGFYLCAWSVGTRDTGELFFGEGSRLTVL.

The chain joins TRBV6-4 to TRBJ2-2; D assignment may be TRBD1 or TRBD2 (5 bases each). The CDR3 contains 15 residues. CDR1 is MRHNA, CDR2 SNTAGT, per germline. The V and J ends lost 0 bases and 7 bases respectively, with 12 bases between them. The CDR3 here is CASSDSWGSGGELFF. The DNA of the CDR3 is TGTGCCAGCAGTGACTCGTGGGGGTCCGGCGGGGAGCTGTTTTTT.

The chain joins TRBV29-1 to TRBJ1-1; possible D gene TRBD1, 5 bases. V was clipped by 8 bases and J by 0 bases, with 13 bases between them. Germline CDR1 SQVTM, CDR2 ANQGSEA. The length of the CDR3 is 13 residues. This CDR3 reads CSFYRSMNTEAFF. The DNA for the CDR3 is TGCAGCTTCTACAGGTCCATGAACACTGAAGCTTTCTTT. The whole variable domain, remainder taken from reference TRBV29-1 and TRBJ1-1, is SAVISQKPSRDICQRGTSLTIQCQVDSQVTMMFWYRQQPGQSLTLIATANQGSEATYESGFVIDKFPISRPNLTFSTLTVSNMSPEDSSIYLCSFYRSMNTEAFFGQGTRLTVV.

This sequence joins TRBV7-2 and TRBJ1-2; D is perhaps TRBD1 (5 bases). The germline V gene has CDR1 SGHTA and CDR2 FQGNSA. Trimming left V 1 base short and J 4 bases short, with 13 bases between. The CDR3 has 15 residues. This CDR3 is CASSLGQGRSYGYTF. The DNA of the CDR3 is TGTGCCAGCAGCTTAGGGCAGGGTAGAAGCTATGGCTACACCTTC.

For the CDR3, the DNA is TGTGCCAGCAGCTCCCGGGACTCTTATTCACCCCTCCACTTT. It is translated as CASSSRDSYSPLHF. The chain carries TRBV11-2 and TRBJ1-6, with TRBD1 as a possible D gene (5 bases). Trimming left V 4 bases short and J 8 bases short, with 12 bases between. CDR1 and CDR2 from the germline V gene are SGHAT and FQNNGV. The CDR3 is 14 amino acids. Full variable domain (missing parts from reference TRBV11-2 and TRBJ1-6): EAGVAQSPRYKIIEKRQSVAFWCNPISGHATLYWYQQILGQGPKLLIQFQNNGVVDDSQLPKDRFSAERLKGVDSTLKIQPAKLEDSAVYLCASSSRDSYSPLHFGNGTRLTVT.

This clone turned up a few times. The V gene is TRBV29-1, the J gene TRBJ2-7; no clear D. V gave up 0 bases and J gave up 2 bases, with 5 bases separating them. The length of the CDR3 is 12 residues. The germline V gene encodes CDR1 SQVTM and CDR2 ANQGSEA. In DNA, the CDR3 is TGCAGCGTTGAAGACCCTACCTACGAGCAGTACTTC. Translation gives CSVEDPTYEQYF.

This clone occurred a few times. The J gene is TRBJ2-2, the V gene TRBV7-3, with D tentatively TRBD1 (5 bases). This CDR3 spans 14 amino acids. Trimming pared 5 bases from V and 1 base from J, leaving 8 bases between. Germline V gives CDR1 SGHTA, CDR2 FQGTGA. CDR3: CASSTGQNTGELFF. The CDR3 DNA reads TGTGCCAGCAGCACAGGACAGAACACCGGGGAGCTGTTTTTT. Full variable domain (rest looked up from reference TRBV7-3 and TRBJ2-2): GAGVSQTPSNKVTEKGKYVELRCDPISGHTALYWYRQSLGQGPEFLIYFQGTGAADDSGLPNDRFFAVRPEGSVSTLKIQRTERGDSAVYLCASSTGQNTGELFFGEGSRLTVL.

The chain recombines TRBV2 with TRBJ1-1, with 7 positions matching TRBD1. Germline V gene data show CDR1 as SNHLY and CDR2 as FYNNEI. Trimming cost V 6 bases and J 7 bases; bases outside gene matches: 2. CDR3 length: 11 amino acids. The CDR3 bases are TGTGCCAGCAGGGGGGACAGTGAAGCTTTCTTT. Protein: CASRGDSEAFF. The full variable domain, in which reference TRBV2 and TRBJ1-1 provide the parts outside the CDR3, is EPEVTQTPSHQVTQMGQEVILRCVPISNHLYFYWYRQILGQKVEFLVSFYNNEISEKSEIFDDQFSVERPDGSNFTLKIRSTKLEDSAMYFCASRGDSEAFFGQGTRLTVV.

V is TRBV9 and J is TRBJ2-5, with no clear D. The CDR3 runs 16 residues. The ends were cut back, 4 bases at V and 4 bases at J, with 20 bases in the middle. Germline V gene lookup returns CDR1 SGDLS and CDR2 YYNGEE. The CDR3 DNA follows: TGTGCCAGCAGCCTCGCGGACCTTGGTTGGCGAGAGACCCAGTACTTC. This codes for CASSLADLGWRETQYF.

The chain combines TRBV27 with TRBJ1-2, with TRBD1 matching 9 bases. This CDR3 contains 15 residues. CDR1 MNHEY and CDR2 SMNVEV come from the germline V gene (reference sequence). The junction had 5 bases not matched to a gene; V was cut back by 4 bases and J by 2 bases. CDR3 nucleotides: TGTGCCAGCAGTTCCCCGACAGGGGGAAACTATGGCTACACCTTC. Residues: CASSSPTGGNYGYTF.

This clone has just a few counts. The chain uses TRBV7-2 and TRBJ2-7; D is unresolved. The CDR3 runs 13 residues. Trimming took off 5 bases at V and 4 bases at J, with 12 bases between the two ends. The germline V gene encodes CDR1 SGHTA and CDR2 FQGNSA. The CDR3 loop reads CASSRTVQYEQYF. The CDR3 DNA reads TGTGCCAGCAGCAGGACCGTGCAGTACGAGCAGTACTTC.

The rearrangement links TRBV19 to TRBJ1-1, with TRBD1 matching 9 bases. V shed 6 bases, J shed 0 bases, and the junction held 11 bases outside the gene matches. The germline CDR1 and CDR2 sequences are LNHDA and SQIVND (reference sequence). CDR3 length equals 17 residues. Here the CDR3 reads CASRRNRGPLMNTEAFF. The DNA of the CDR3 is TGTGCCAGTAGGCGAAACAGGGGGCCACTAATGAACACTGAAGCTTTCTTT.

The sample holds a few counts of this clone. The chain recombines TRBV28 with TRBJ1-1; no clear D. CDR3 size: 15 residues. Trimming cost V 5 bases and J 0 bases, with 13 bases left between them. Germline lookup yields CDR1 MDHEN and CDR2 SYDVKM. The CDR3 DNA reads TGTGCCAGCAGTCTCGACCCGGGCCTGAACACTGAAGCTTTCTTT. Protein: CASSLDPGLNTEAFF.

In this sample, this clone turned up a few times. The chain carries TRBV29-1 and TRBJ2-7, with 10 bases that match TRBD1. Per germline, CDR1 SQVTM and CDR2 ANQGSEA. Losses at the gene ends were 6 bases for V and 6 bases for J; bases not matched to a gene: 8. CDR3 length equals 13 residues. DNA of the CDR3: TGCAGCGTGACGGGACAGGGGCTGCTCGAGCAGTACTTC. Translating gives CSVTGQGLLEQYF.

This clone appeared a single time. The gene calls are TRBV4-3 and TRBJ2-7; 12 nucleotides align to TRBD1. J lost 1 base, V lost 3 bases, and 1 base had no gene match. Germline V gene lookup returns CDR1 LGHNA and CDR2 YSLEER. The CDR3 has 15 residues. Written as DNA, the CDR3 is TGCGCCAGCAGCCAGGGACAGGGGGCTTCCTACGAGCAGTACTTC. It yields the protein CASSQGQGASYEQYF.

J is TRBJ2-2 and V is TRBV7-3; D not certain. The CDR3 runs 13 residues. CDR1 and CDR2 from the germline V gene are SGHTA and FQGTGA. The V end was cut by 2 bases, the J end by 6 bases, with 7 bases between. CDR3 in DNA: TGTGCCAGCAGCTTATTAGCCCCCGGGGAGCTGTTTTTT. It specifies CASSLLAPGELFF.

The CDR3 bases are TGCGCCAGCAGCACCTACAGGGGGAACGGGAACACTGAAGCTTTCTTT. Translating it yields CASSTYRGNGNTEAFF. V gene TRBV4-3 combines with J gene TRBJ1-1; TRBD1 matches at 8 bases. The ends lost 5 bases at V and 1 base at J; junction bases unmatched: 9. In germline, CDR1 is LGHNA, CDR2 YSLEER. The CDR3 is 16 amino acids.

This chain uses TRBV30 with TRBJ2-5, with 7 nucleotides matching TRBD2. Losses at the gene ends were 2 bases for V and 12 bases for J; bases not matched to a gene: 6. Per the germline V gene, CDR1 is GTSNPN and CDR2 is SVGIG (reference sequence). The CDR3 extends over 11 amino acids. The CDR3 is CAWSRDYLEYF. In nucleotides, the CDR3 is TGTGCCTGGAGTAGGGACTACCTAGAGTACTTC.

The chain combines TRBV30 with TRBJ2-1; 11 bases map to TRBD2. The CDR3 spans 15 residues. CDR1 and CDR2 (germline): GTSNPN, SVGIG (reference sequence). The junction had 2 bases not matched to a gene; V was cut back by 1 base and J by 3 bases. The CDR3 region is CAWSGLAGLYNEQFF. CDR3 nucleotide sequence: TGTGCCTGGAGTGGACTAGCGGGGCTCTACAATGAGCAGTTCTTC.

The chain carries TRBV7-6 and TRBJ1-4; no reliable D call. Trimming left V 2 bases short and J 1 base short, with 11 bases between. Germline V gene lookup returns CDR1 SGHVS and CDR2 FNYEAQ. The CDR3 covers 16 residues. The CDR3: CASSLFVQGTNEKLFF. Written as DNA, the CDR3 is TGTGCCAGCAGCTTATTCGTTCAAGGAACTAATGAAAAACTGTTTTTT.

This sequence joins TRBV25-1 and TRBJ1-6; D remains unclear. Trimming removed 1 base at V and 8 bases at J, with 9 bases between. The CDR3 is made up of 14 amino acids. The germline V gene encodes CDR1 MGHDK and CDR2 SYGVNS. In nucleotides, the CDR3 is TGTGCCAGCAGTGAATCCAGCCTAGATTCACCCCTCCACTTT. Translation: CASSESSLDSPLHF.

The chain links TRBV29-1 to TRBJ1-4; D gene uncertain. The CDR3 contains 13 residues. Trimming pared 7 bases from V and 5 bases from J, leaving 14 bases between. Germline CDR1 and CDR2: SQVTM and ANQGSEA. For the CDR3, the DNA is TGCAGCGCCCGATGGATGGGAAATGAAAAACTGTTTTTT. Encoded protein: CSARWMGNEKLFF.

The V gene is TRBV19, the J gene TRBJ1-5; 11 bases fit TRBD1. Germline loops: CDR1 LNHDA, CDR2 SQIVND (reference sequence). The CDR3 has 16 residues. The V segment lost 3 bases and the J segment 3 bases; nucleotides outside the gene matches: 4. CDR3 amino acids: CASSIRGQGANQPQHF. In nucleotides, the CDR3 is TGTGCCAGTAGTATCCGAGGACAGGGGGCCAATCAGCCCCAGCATTTT.

A word on this clone: Other DNA sequences in this sample translate to the same CDR3. This chain uses TRBV29-1 with TRBJ1-1; no definite D call. The CDR3 contains 12 residues. V lost 6 bases and J lost 0, with 8 bases in between. Germline loops: CDR1 SQVTM, CDR2 ANQGSEA. In nucleotides, the CDR3 is TGCAGCGTGGACCGAATGAACACTGAAGCTTTCTTT. It yields the protein CSVDRMNTEAFF.

The chain is built from TRBV29-1 and TRBJ1-1; TRBD1 is a possible D gene (5 bases). The CDR3 runs 13 residues. The germline CDR1 and CDR2 sequences are SQVTM and ANQGSEA. The germline V and J ends were trimmed by 4 bases and 3 bases, with 12 bases remaining between them. CDR3 sequence: CSVAGRLDTEAFF. The DNA for the CDR3 is TGCAGCGTTGCGGGGCGCCTGGACACTGAAGCTTTCTTT.

The chain joins TRBV19 to TRBJ1-1; no definite D call. This CDR3 contains 14 residues. CDR1 LNHDA and CDR2 SQIVND come from the germline V gene (reference sequence). Trimming stripped 6 bases from V and 2 bases from J, with 13 bases between. Here the CDR3 DNA reads TGTGCCAGTAGCTCACCGGGAGACAACACTGAAGCTTTCTTT. Its protein is CASSSPGDNTEAFF.

This chain connects TRBV19 to TRBJ1-5; a weak D match, TRBD1 (5 bases). The CDR3 totals 13 residues. The germline gives CDR1 LNHDA, CDR2 SQIVND (reference sequence). The V end lost 4 bases, the J end lost 7 bases, and 11 bases lay between the germline ends. CDR3 coding DNA: TGTGCCAGTAGTACAGGGACCAGCCAGCCCCAGCATTTT. Its translation: CASSTGTSQPQHF.

The chain carries TRBV2 and TRBJ2-7; a weak D match, TRBD2 (6 bases). The V gene lost 5 bases and the J gene lost 5 bases, with 13 bases spanning the gap. Germline CDR1 and CDR2: SNHLY and FYNNEI. This CDR3 is 13 amino acids long. CDR3 sequence: CASSSGVGNEQYF. CDR3 nucleotides: TGTGCCAGCAGTTCGGGAGTTGGTAACGAGCAGTACTTC.

This chain links TRBV29-1 with TRBJ1-1; no clear D gene. Germline V CDR1 and CDR2: SQVTM, ANQGSEA. Trimming shortened V by 3 bases and J by 8 bases, and 4 bases separated the two germline ends. This CDR3 region has 9 residues. The CDR3 DNA is TGCAGCGTTGACAGGGAAGCTTTCTTT. Protein: CSVDREAFF.

In its sample, this clone was seen a few times. This chain links TRBV27 with TRBJ2-3, with TRBD2 matching over 7 bases. Trimming removed 5 bases from V and 2 bases from J; junction bases left unmatched: 7. Germline CDR1 reads MNHEY; CDR2 reads SMNVEV (reference sequence). This CDR3 is built from 15 residues. The DNA for the CDR3 is TGTGCCAGCAGTAGGGACTACAGGAACACAGATACGCAGTATTTT. Its translation is CASSRDYRNTDTQYF.

The chain couples TRBV7-6 to TRBJ1-1; D gene ambiguous. Germline V gene lookup returns CDR1 SGHVS and CDR2 FNYEAQ. Trimming pared 1 base from V and 0 bases from J, leaving 9 bases between. This CDR3 comprises 15 residues. The CDR3 bases are TGTGCCAGCAGCTTAGAAGGGCAAATGAACACTGAAGCTTTCTTT. Protein: CASSLEGQMNTEAFF.

This chain links TRBV29-1 with TRBJ1-1; the match to TRBD1 covers 9 bases. V trimming: 6 bases; J trimming: 7 bases; junction bases outside the gene matches: 9. This CDR3 region has 13 residues. Germline-derived CDR1 and CDR2 are SQVTM and ANQGSEA. The CDR3 DNA reads as TGCAGCGTGGGACAGGGCCAGTCCAGTGAAGCTTTCTTT. It is translated as CSVGQGQSSEAFF.